The entry below gives a single T cell receptor beta chain sequence along with its context. The data were taken from a study of blood T cell repertoires in COVID-19. Using immunoSEQ multiplex PCR, the repertoire was profiled, and TCRdb retains in-frame clones only, with some absent. This table has roughly 85,000 clones, about nine tenths appearing once. Sequencing was performed on peripheral blood. The clonotype was recovered from a man over 45 with active or convalescent COVID-19.

The CDR3 DNA is TGTGCCAGCAGCGTAGCTTTCACAGTCTATAGCAATCAGCCCCAGCATTTT. It is translated as CASSVAFTVYSNQPQHF. This sequence joins TRBV9 and TRBJ1-5, with D unclear. CDR3 length: 17 residues. V was pared by 0 bases and J by 0 bases, with 13 bases between. The germline V gene has CDR1 SGDLS and CDR2 YYNGEE.